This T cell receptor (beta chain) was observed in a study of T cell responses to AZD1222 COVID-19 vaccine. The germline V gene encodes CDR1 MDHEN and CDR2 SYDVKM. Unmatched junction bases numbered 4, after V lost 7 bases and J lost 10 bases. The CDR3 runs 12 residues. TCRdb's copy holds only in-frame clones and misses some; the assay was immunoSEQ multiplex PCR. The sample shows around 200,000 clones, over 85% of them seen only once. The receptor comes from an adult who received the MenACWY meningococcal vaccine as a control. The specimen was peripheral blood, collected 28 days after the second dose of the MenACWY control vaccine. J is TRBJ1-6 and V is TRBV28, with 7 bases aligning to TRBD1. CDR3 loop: CASTQQGSPLHF. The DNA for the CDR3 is TGTGCCAGCACTCAACAGGGGTCACCCCTCCACTTT.